Listed below are T cell receptor beta chains from one sample, sequenced in a study of metastatic and nonmetastatic thyroid tumors. TCRdb re-analyzed the PCR reads through MiXCR. The sample shows some 22,000 clones, around 9.9% of them seen only once. The sample was blood. The receptor source for this set is a female donor with papillary thyroid cancer or a benign thyroid nodule (not recorded which). Some clones in this sample may be carry-over from other donors' samples. The conserved cysteine and the conserved F or W are not part of the CDR3 here. Rows give clone size only sometimes, using once, few, many, or a class for an expanded clone.

len,abundance,v_gene,j_gene,CDR3aa
11,many,TRBV10-3,TRBJ1-5,AIGPQGNQPQH
16,many,TRBV11-2,TRBJ2-1,ASSLEGWLPGPGNEQF
20,NA,TRBV14,TRBJ2-1,ASSQDRRSGLAGGTTYNEQF
13,medium-sized,TRBV28,TRBJ2-7,ASSFGAKATYEQY
12,NA,TRBV6-1,TRBJ1-5,ASRAREPRGPQH
16,NA,TRBV9,TRBJ2-3,ASIVFSGRAQRSDTQY
12,NA,TRBV5-1,TRBJ1-3,ASSLGSSGNTIY
13,many,TRBV20-1,TRBJ2-7,SARDASGSSYEQY
14,many,TRBV11-3,TRBJ2-3,ASSLGVPDSTDTQY
11,many,TRBV29-1,TRBJ2-7,SVMGDSDYEQY